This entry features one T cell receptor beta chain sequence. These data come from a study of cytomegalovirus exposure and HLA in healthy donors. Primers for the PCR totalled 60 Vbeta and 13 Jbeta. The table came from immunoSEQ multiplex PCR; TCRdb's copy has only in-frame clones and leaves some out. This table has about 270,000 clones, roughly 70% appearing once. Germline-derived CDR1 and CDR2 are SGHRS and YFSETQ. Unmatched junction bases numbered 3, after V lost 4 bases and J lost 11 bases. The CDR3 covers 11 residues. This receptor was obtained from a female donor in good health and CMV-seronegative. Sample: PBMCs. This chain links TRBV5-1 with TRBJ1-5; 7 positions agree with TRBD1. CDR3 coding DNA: TGCGCCAGCAGCCCCGACAGGGCCCAGCATTTT. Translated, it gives CASSPDRAQHF.